The source of this TCR beta chain is a study of CD8 T cells in ankylosing spondylitis. Findings of the study overall: It was reported that disease-linked clones were significantly enriched in matched ankylosing spondylitis synovial fluid.

CDR3 length equals 13 residues. Germline loops: CDR1 MRHNA, CDR2 SNTAGT. The V and J ends lost 3 bases and 5 bases respectively, with 8 bases between them. This clonotype was observed a few times. Its antigen is unknown. It was by quantitative 5'-RACE with molecular barcodes that TCR beta libraries were made. TCRdb re-derived calls from the 5' RACE reads in MiXCR, one entry per CDR3 protein. The data hold some 350,000 distinct CDR3 sequences, with about 14% observed a single time. This receptor was obtained from a male donor with ankylosing spondylitis or in good health (not recorded which). The sequencing sample was made of blood, either unsorted or a sorted T cell fraction (not recorded which). The chain combines TRBV6-4 with TRBJ1-5; TRBD1 might be the D (5 bases). CDR3 sequence (DNA): TGTGCCAGCAGTGAGCGGGGGGATCAGCCCCAGCATTTT. Protein product: CASSERGDQPQHF.